The present T cell receptor beta chain was sequenced within a study of control samples from healthy donors and cancer patients. This clone was counted between two and nine times. Data came from immunoSEQ multiplex PCR; TCRdb stores just in-frame clones and leaves some out. The table has approximately 58,000 clones, approximately 89% seen once. Per germline, CDR1 SGHRS and CDR2 YFSETQ. The V and J ends lost 4 bases and 0 bases, in that order; junction bases with no gene match: 9. The CDR3 runs 16 residues. This receptor was taken from a woman aged 55-69 years with lung cancer. The J gene is TRBJ1-2, the V gene TRBV5-1, with 7 bases fitting TRBD1. The sample consisted of PBMCs. CDR3 sequence: CASSPGQERANYGYTF. The CDR3 bases are TGCGCCAGCAGCCCCGGACAGGAACGAGCTAACTATGGCTACACCTTC.